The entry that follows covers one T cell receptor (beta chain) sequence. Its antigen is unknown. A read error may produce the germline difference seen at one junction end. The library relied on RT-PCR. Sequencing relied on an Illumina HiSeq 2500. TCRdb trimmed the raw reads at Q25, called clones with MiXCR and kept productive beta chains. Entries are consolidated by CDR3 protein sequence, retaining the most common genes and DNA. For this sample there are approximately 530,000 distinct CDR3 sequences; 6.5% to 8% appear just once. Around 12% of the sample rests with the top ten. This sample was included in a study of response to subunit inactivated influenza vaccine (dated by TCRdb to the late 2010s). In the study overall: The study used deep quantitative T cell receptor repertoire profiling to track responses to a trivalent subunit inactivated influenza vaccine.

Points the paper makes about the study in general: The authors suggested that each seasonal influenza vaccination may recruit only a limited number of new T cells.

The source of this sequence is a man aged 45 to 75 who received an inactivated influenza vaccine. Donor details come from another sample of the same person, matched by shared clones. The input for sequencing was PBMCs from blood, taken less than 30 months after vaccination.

The DNA reads TGTGCTAGCAGCTTAGGGCTGGGGGAGGGAGATACGCAGTATTTT. Its translation reads: CASSLGLGEGDTQYF. The chain is encoded by TRBV7-7 joined to TRBJ2-3; 7 central nucleotides agree with TRBD2. There are 15 amino acids in the CDR3, from cysteine to phenylalanine inclusive. Solely the CDR3 DNA is kept, with 45 bases framed from the first base. Per the germline V gene (reference sequence), SSHAT is the CDR1 and FNYEAQ is the CDR2. The CDR3, completed at both ends by the reference TRBV7-7 and TRBJ2-3 genes, gives the full variable domain GAGVSQSPRYKVTKRGQDVTLRCDPISSHATLYWYQQALGQGPEFLTYFNYEAQPDKSGLPSDRFSAERPEGSISTLTIQRTEQRDSAMYRCASSLGLGEGDTQYFGPGTRLTVL.